A selection of T cell receptor beta chains follows, all from one sample in a study of CD8 T cells in ankylosing spondylitis. TCRdb ran MiXCR on the 5' RACE reads and lists one entry per CDR3 protein. This table holds about 130,000 distinct CDR3 sequences, 5.5% to 7.5% found once. The sequenced material came from blood, either unsorted or a sorted T cell fraction (not recorded which). These receptors were taken from a female donor with ankylosing spondylitis or in good health (not recorded which). Each CDR3 is given with its conserved first and last residue. D genes are given only for firm matches. Not every row has a clone size; where given, it reads once, few, many or a size class.

d_call	clone_size	v_call	cdr3_length	j_call	cdr3_nt	cdr3_aa
NA	many	TRBV18	17	TRBJ1-3	TGTGCCAGCTCACCACCGGTCCAGGGAAGTGTCCGGAACACCATATATTTT	CASSPPVQGSVRNTIYF
TRBD1	many	TRBV28	16	TRBJ2-1	TGTGCCAGCAGTTCGGGACAGCTTGCTTCCTACAATGAGCAGTTCTTC	CASSSGQLASYNEQFF
NA	many	TRBV12-3/TRBV12-4	14	TRBJ1-6	TGTGCCAGCAGCCTCCGAGCTGGGGGTTCACCCCTCCACTTT	CASSLRAGGSPLHF
NA	many	TRBV7-2	17	TRBJ2-7	TGTGCCAGCAGCTTAGTGACACCTAGCGCCTCCTCCTACGAGCAGTACTTC	CASSLVTPSASSYEQYF
TRBD1	many	TRBV30	15	TRBJ1-2	TGTGCCGGGCCGGGACAGGGGGCGAAAAACTATGGCTACACCTTC	CAGPGQGAKNYGYTF
NA	few	TRBV11-1	15	TRBJ1-1	TGTGCCAGCAGCCGAAGGACTCACCGGAGCACTGAAGCTTTCTTT	CASSRRTHRSTEAFF
NA	many	TRBV15	14	TRBJ1-1	TGTGCCACCAGCAGAGTTGGAGTTAACACTGAAGCTTTCTTT	CATSRVGVNTEAFF
NA	many	TRBV29-1	11	TRBJ1-2	TGCAGCGCCGAACTCAGGTTGGGCTACACCTTC	CSAELRLGYTF
NA	many	TRBV2	13	TRBJ2-3	TGTGCCACCGAAGGGTCCGCCACAGATACGCAGTATTTT	CATEGSATDTQYF
NA	many	TRBV27	16	TRBJ2-3	TGTGCCAGCAGTTTTATCACAGGGATAGGCACAGATACGCAGTATTTT	CASSFITGIGTDTQYF
TRBD1	many	TRBV18	14	TRBJ1-5	TGTGCCAGCTCACCCCAACAGGGGGGGCAGCCCCAGCATTTT	CASSPQQGGQPQHF
NA	many	TRBV6-5	14	TRBJ1-2	TGTGCCAGCAGTTACGTCGGGGTAGGCTATGGCTACACCTTC	CASSYVGVGYGYTF
NA	many	TRBV20-1	15	TRBJ2-3	TGCAGTGCTAGAGGTGATCTACTTAGCACAGATACGCAGTATTTT	CSARGDLLSTDTQYF
TRBD2	few	TRBV7-1	17	TRBJ2-2	TGTGCCAGCAGCTCCCCTGTTGAGCGGGGGAACACCGGGGAGCTGTTTTTT	CASSSPVERGNTGELFF
NA	few	TRBV25-1	13	TRBJ1-2	TGTGCCAGCAGTGGCCAGTTTAACTATGGCTACACCTTC	CASSGQFNYGYTF
NA	few	TRBV11-3	14	TRBJ2-1	TGTGCCAGCAGCTTAGGAGGTTCTAACAATGAGCAGTTCTTC	CASSLGGSNNEQFF
NA	many	TRBV11-2	13	TRBJ2-3	TGTGCCAGCAGCTTAGGTGTGGGTAGGTCGCAGTATTTT	CASSLGVGRSQYF
NA	NA	TRBV5-1	15	TRBJ2-6	TGCGCCAGCAGCTCGACCTCTAATGGGGCCAACGTCCTGACTTTC	CASSSTSNGANVLTF
NA	many	TRBV20-1	12	TRBJ1-6	TGCAGTGCTTTACAGGGAAATTCACCCCTCCACTTT	CSALQGNSPLHF
TRBD1	many	TRBV5-1	13	TRBJ2-7	TGCGCCAGCAGCGGGGACAGCGTTTACGAGCAGTACTTC	CASSGDSVYEQYF
TRBD1	many	TRBV19	16	TRBJ1-1	TGTGCCAGTAGTTTCAAACCCAGGGGGGTGAACACTGAAGCTTTCTTT	CASSFKPRGVNTEAFF
TRBD2	NA	TRBV4-3	17	TRBJ2-1	TGCGTCAGCAACCACCTAGCGGGGGATAGCTCCTACAATGAGCAGTTCTTC	CVSNHLAGDSSYNEQFF
NA	many	TRBV3-1	15	TRBJ1-1	TGTGCCAGCAGCCAAGATCCTACAGCGAACACTGAAGCTTTCTTT	CASSQDPTANTEAFF
NA	many	TRBV11-1	11	TRBJ2-7	TGTGCCAGCAGGGGGACGGGAGAGCAGTACTTC	CASRGTGEQYF
NA	many	TRBV11-1	16	TRBJ1-2	TGTGCCAGCAGCCTCGAAGAGGGTGCATTGGGCTATGGCTACACCTTC	CASSLEEGALGYGYTF
NA	many	TRBV5-5	16	TRBJ2-1	TGTGCCAGCAGCTTGAGGACAGCAGTTACCTACAATGAGCAGTTCTTC	CASSLRTAVTYNEQFF
TRBD1	many	TRBV20-1	12	TRBJ2-1	TGCAGTGCTTATGACAGGGACAATGAGCAGTTCTTC	CSAYDRDNEQFF
TRBD2	many	TRBV4-2	17	TRBJ2-3	TGTGCCAGCAGCCAAGGTCGCTTGAGCGGGGGCACAGATACGCAGTATTTT	CASSQGRLSGGTDTQYF
NA	many	TRBV5-1	16	TRBJ1-3	TGCGCCAGCAGCTCGGGGACCTCCAGCTCTGGAAACACCATATATTTT	CASSSGTSSSGNTIYF
NA	many	TRBV6-2/TRBV6-3	13	TRBJ2-2	TGTGCCAGCGGGGACTTCGAGCGCGGGGAGCTGTTTTTT	CASGDFERGELFF
TRBD2	many	TRBV12-3/TRBV12-4	17	TRBJ2-5	TGTGCCAGCAGTTCCCTGACTAGCGGGGGACTCCAAGAGACCCAGTACTTC	CASSSLTSGGLQETQYF
TRBD1	many	TRBV9	15	TRBJ2-2	TGTGCCAGCAGCGCCTCAGGGGGCTTCACCGGGGAGCTGTTTTTT	CASSASGGFTGELFF
TRBD1	many	TRBV5-1	14	TRBJ2-7	TGCGCCAGCAGCTTGACGGACAGGTCCTACGAGCAGTACTTC	CASSLTDRSYEQYF
NA	many	TRBV28	14	TRBJ2-2	TGTGCCAGCAGATTCGGGACTCACACCGGGGAGCTGTTTTTT	CASRFGTHTGELFF
NA	many	TRBV15	16	TRBJ1-3	TGTGCCACCAGCAGTTTTACCTCCTTCTCTGGAAACACCATATATTTT	CATSSFTSFSGNTIYF
TRBD1	many	TRBV12-3/TRBV12-4	14	TRBJ1-1	TGTGCCAGCAGAGAGACAGGGCGGGGGACTGAAGCTTTCTTT	CASRETGRGTEAFF
NA	NA	TRBV29-1	12	TRBJ2-2	TGCAGCGGTACGGAGAACACCGGGGAGCTGTTTTTT	CSGTENTGELFF
NA	many	TRBV5-1	16	TRBJ2-4	TGCGCCAGCAGCTTGGAGGGCGGTTTAGCCAAAAACATTCAGTACTTC	CASSLEGGLAKNIQYF
NA	NA	TRBV7-3	12	TRBJ2-5	TGTGCCAGCGGGACGGATCAAGAGACCCAGTACTTC	CASGTDQETQYF
NA	many	TRBV4-1	14	TRBJ1-1	TGCGCCAGCAGCCTCCGGGAGGCAAACACTGAAGCTTTCTTT	CASSLREANTEAFF
NA	many	TRBV4-1	17	TRBJ2-1	TGCGCCAGCAGCCAAGATCGAGGGACCTTAAACAACAATGAGCAGTTCTTC	CASSQDRGTLNNNEQFF
NA	many	TRBV5-1	17	TRBJ2-7	TGCGCCAGCAGCTGGGGGGGGCTCCTCTCAGAGTCCTACGAGCAGTACTTC	CASSWGGLLSESYEQYF
NA	many	TRBV6-1	14	TRBJ1-1	TGTGCCAGCAGGGGCCGGGCGGCTAACACTGAAGCTTTCTTT	CASRGRAANTEAFF
NA	many	TRBV5-1	14	TRBJ1-4	TGCGCCAGCAGCTCATGGGAAGTCCAGGGAGGACTGTTTTTT	CASSSWEVQGGLFF
NA	many	TRBV5-1	16	TRBJ2-2	TGCGCCAGCAGCTTGGGCGGACCCTCGAACACCGGGGAGCTGTTTTTT	CASSLGGPSNTGELFF
NA	NA	TRBV7-2	15	TRBJ2-2	TGTGCCAGCGTAACCGGGACTGCCGAGGGCGGGGAGCTGTTTTTT	CASVTGTAEGGELFF
NA	many	TRBV6-5	17	TRBJ2-7	TGTGCCAGCAGTTACTCTTTCGGCCAGGGAAGCTCCTACGAGCAGTACTTC	CASSYSFGQGSSYEQYF
NA	many	TRBV5-1	14	TRBJ1-6	TGCGCCAGCAGCTTGGAAGGCGGTAATTCACCCCTCCACTTT	CASSLEGGNSPLHF
NA	many	TRBV7-2	12	TRBJ1-1	TGTGCCAGCAGCACCATTTTAACTGAAGCTTTCTTT	CASSTILTEAFF
TRBD2	many	TRBV5-1	16	TRBJ2-7	TGCGCCAGCAGCTTGGGTGCGAGCGGGGGGTCCCACGAGCAGTACTTC	CASSLGASGGSHEQYF
TRBD1	many	TRBV10-3	19	TRBJ1-4	TGTGCCATCAGTGACCACCGGGACAGCTTTACTTCAACTAATGAAAAACTGTTTTTT	CAISDHRDSFTSTNEKLFF
NA	NA	TRBV7-2	14	TRBJ2-5	TGTGCCAGCAGCCCCTCCCCTGCCCAAGAGACCCAGTACTTC	CASSPSPAQETQYF
NA	NA	TRBV7-1	14	TRBJ1-1	TGTGCCAGCAGCTCCAACAAACCGAGGGTTTCAGCTTTCTTT	CASSSNKPRVSAFF
NA	many	TRBV7-3	13	TRBJ1-2	TGTGCCAGCAGCTTATATTATGGGACTGGCTACACCTTC	CASSLYYGTGYTF
NA	many	TRBV4-2	15	TRBJ1-2	TGTGCCAGCAGCCAAGAAAGCGCTTCCAACTATGGCTACACCTTC	CASSQESASNYGYTF
NA	many	TRBV24-1	13	TRBJ2-7	TGTGCCACCAGTGACCTTGACTCCTACGAGCAGTACTTC	CATSDLDSYEQYF
NA	few	TRBV19	13	TRBJ2-1	TGTGCCAGTAGTATGTACTCCTACAATGAGCAGCTCTTC	CASSMYSYNEQLF
NA	many	TRBV12-3/TRBV12-4	15	TRBJ1-5	TGTGCCAGCAGTTTAGTACGGGGTCCTCATCAGCCCCAGCATTTT	CASSLVRGPHQPQHF
NA	NA	TRBV5-1	14	TRBJ1-1	TGCACCAGCAGCCTTGGGGGCATGAACACTGAAGCTTTCTTT	CTSSLGGMNTEAFF